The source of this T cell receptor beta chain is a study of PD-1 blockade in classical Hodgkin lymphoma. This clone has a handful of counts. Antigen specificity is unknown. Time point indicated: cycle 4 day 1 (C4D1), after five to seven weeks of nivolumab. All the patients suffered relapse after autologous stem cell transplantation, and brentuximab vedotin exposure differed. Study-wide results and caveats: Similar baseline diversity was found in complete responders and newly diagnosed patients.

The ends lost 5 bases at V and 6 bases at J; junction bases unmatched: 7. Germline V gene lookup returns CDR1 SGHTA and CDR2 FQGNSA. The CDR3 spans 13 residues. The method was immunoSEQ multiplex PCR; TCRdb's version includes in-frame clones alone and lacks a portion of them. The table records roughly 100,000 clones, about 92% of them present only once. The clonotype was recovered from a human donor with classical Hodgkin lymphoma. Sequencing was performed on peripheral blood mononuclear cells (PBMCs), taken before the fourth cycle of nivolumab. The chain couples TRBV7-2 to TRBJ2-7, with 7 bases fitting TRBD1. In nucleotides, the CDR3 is TGTGCCAGCAGCCTTTTAGACAGGGCCGAGCAGTACTTC. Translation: CASSLLDRAEQYF. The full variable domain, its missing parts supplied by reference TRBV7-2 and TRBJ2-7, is GAGVSQSPSNKVTEKGKDVELRCDPISGHTALYWYRQSLGQGLEFLIYFQGNSAPDKSGLPSDRFSAERTGGSVSTLTIQRTQQEDSAVYLCASSLLDRAEQYFGPGTRLTVT.